This TCR beta chain derives from a study of cytomegalovirus exposure and HLA in healthy donors. Overall study findings and caveats: Investigators reported about 160 TCR beta chains as tied to cytomegalovirus. Later work showed greater clonal expansion in HLA-associated TCR beta chains than in equally common others.

In this sample, this clone turned up a few times. Antigen: not known. The PCR made use of 60 Vbeta and 13 Jbeta primers. The method was immunoSEQ multiplex PCR; TCRdb's version includes in-frame clones alone and lacks a portion of them. The sample lists fewer than 100,000 clones; around four fifths were seen once. V was clipped by 4 bases and J by 8 bases; unmatched bases: 7. The CDR3 is 14 residues long. Germline values: CDR1 SGHAT, CDR2 FQNNGV. The sample comprised PBMCs. V usage is TRBV11-2 and J usage is TRBJ1-1; TRBD1 aligns across 10 bases. The receptor comes from a male donor in good health and CMV-seropositive. CDR3 coding DNA: TGTGCCAGCAGCTCGACAGGGGGCGCGGCGGAAGCTTTCTTT. It specifies CASSSTGGAAEAFF. Complete variable domain (other parts from reference TRBV11-2 and TRBJ1-1): EAGVAQSPRYKIIEKRQSVAFWCNPISGHATLYWYQQILGQGPKLLIQFQNNGVVDDSQLPKDRFSAERLKGVDSTLKIQPAKLEDSAVYLCASSSTGGAAEAFFGQGTRLTVV.